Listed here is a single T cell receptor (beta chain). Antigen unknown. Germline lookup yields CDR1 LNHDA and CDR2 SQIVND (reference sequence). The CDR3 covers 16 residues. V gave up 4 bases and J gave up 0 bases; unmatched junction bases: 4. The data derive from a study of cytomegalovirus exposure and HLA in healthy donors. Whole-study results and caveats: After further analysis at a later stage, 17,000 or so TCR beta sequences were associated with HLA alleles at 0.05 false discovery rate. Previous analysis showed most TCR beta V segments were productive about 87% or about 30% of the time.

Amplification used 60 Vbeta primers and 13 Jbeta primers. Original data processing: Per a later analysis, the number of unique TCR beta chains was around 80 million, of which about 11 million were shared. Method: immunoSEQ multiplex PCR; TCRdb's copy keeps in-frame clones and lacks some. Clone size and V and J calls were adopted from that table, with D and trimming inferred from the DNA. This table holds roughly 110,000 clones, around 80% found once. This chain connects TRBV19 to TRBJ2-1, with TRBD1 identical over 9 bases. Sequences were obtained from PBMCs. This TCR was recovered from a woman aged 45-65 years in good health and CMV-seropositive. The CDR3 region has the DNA TGTGCCAGTAGTAGGGACAGGGTCCCCTCCTACAATGAGCAGTTCTTC. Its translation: CASSRDRVPSYNEQFF.